This T cell receptor (beta chain) was obtained from a study of blood T cells in healthy people across ages. Findings and limits, study-wide: The fall in TCR beta diversity per million T cells was roughly linear with age. Aged donors had fewer naive CD4+ cells and lower diversity than long-lived donors.

Alongside a J-beta primer mix, a sample-barcoded 5' primer served in a second PCR lasting about 6 to 12 cycles. Each cDNA molecule was tagged by a template-switch adaptor that had 12 random nucleotides. TCRdb re-analysed the 5' RACE reads in MiXCR, keeping a single row per CDR3 protein. The sample contains 1.5 million to 2 million distinct CDR3 sequences, roughly 27% of which appear only once. Each sample yielded at least 5 micrograms of PBMC total RNA. With respect to this clonotype: The target antigen is unknown.

Germline values: CDR1 SGHTA, CDR2 FQGNSA. The CDR3 runs to 14 residues. V dropped 5 bases and J dropped 4; count of bases not matched to a gene: 7. The chain recombines TRBV7-2 with TRBJ1-1, with 7 bases identical to TRBD1. The sequence came from a woman in her twenties or thirties in good health. The sample taken for sequencing was blood. The CDR3 loop is CASSIKTGRTEAFF. The CDR3 DNA reads TGTGCCAGCAGCATCAAGACAGGGCGCACTGAAGCTTTCTTT. Combining the CDR3 with reference TRBV7-2 and TRBJ1-1 gives the whole variable domain GAGVSQSPSNKVTEKGKDVELRCDPISGHTALYWYRQSLGQGLEFLIYFQGNSAPDKSGLPSDRFSAERTGGSVSTLTIQRTQQEDSAVYLCASSIKTGRTEAFFGQGTRLTVV.